Below, one T cell receptor (beta chain) is given with its context. Its antigen is unidentified. Expressed TCRB transcripts were sequenced after all isolated RNA was converted to cDNA. The method was immunoSEQ multiplex PCR; TCRdb's version includes in-frame clones alone and lacks a portion of them. Of 45,000 to 60,000 clones listed, 35% to 55% are singletons. The sample belongs to a study of beta chain features in type 1 diabetes. At the level of the study: Patients did not differ from healthy donors in age, gender or cell yield. Notes on the study in general: Among patients with Type 1 diabetes, TCRB CDR3s were moderately but significantly shorter in every one of the four CD4+ subsets. Healthy donors had naive, central memory and Treg TCRB repertoires that appeared less similar than those seen among patients.

Germline values: CDR1 MNHNS, CDR2 SASEGT. The CDR3 extends over 14 amino acids. The V end lost 0 bases, the J end lost 5 bases, and 10 bases lay between the germline ends. This TCR derives from a man aged 30 to 39 with type 1 diabetes. Sequenced: stem cell memory CD4+ T cells from blood. This chain joins TRBV6-1 and TRBJ1-1; D unclear. CDR3 amino acids: CASSEASDFTEAFF. As DNA, the CDR3 is TGTGCCAGCAGTGAAGCATCAGACTTTACTGAAGCTTTCTTT.